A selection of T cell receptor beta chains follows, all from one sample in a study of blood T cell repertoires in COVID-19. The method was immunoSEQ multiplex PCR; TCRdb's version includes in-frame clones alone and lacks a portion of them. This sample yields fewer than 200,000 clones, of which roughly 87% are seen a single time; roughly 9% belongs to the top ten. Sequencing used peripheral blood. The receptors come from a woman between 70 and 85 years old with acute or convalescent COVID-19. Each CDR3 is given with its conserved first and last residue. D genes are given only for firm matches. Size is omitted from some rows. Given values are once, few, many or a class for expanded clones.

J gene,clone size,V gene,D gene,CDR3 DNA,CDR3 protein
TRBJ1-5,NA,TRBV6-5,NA,TGTGCCAGCGGAGTCACCCAACCCAATCAGCCCCAGCATTTT,CASGVTQPNQPQHF
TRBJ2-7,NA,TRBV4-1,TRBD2,TGCGCCAGCAGCCCTAGAGGGACTAGCGGGAGGGCCCCGCCCTACGAGCAGTACTTC,CASSPRGTSGRAPPYEQYF
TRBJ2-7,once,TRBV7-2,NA,TGTGCCAGCAGCATAACCCCAGGAACCTACGAGCAGTACTTC,CASSITPGTYEQYF
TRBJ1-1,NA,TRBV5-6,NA,TGTGCCAGCAGCTTAGGGGCTGAAGCTTTCTTT,CASSLGAEAFF
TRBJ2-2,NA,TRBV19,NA,TGTGCCACTTGCGTTGCCCCGCCCGGGGAGCTGTTTTTT,CATCVAPPGELFF
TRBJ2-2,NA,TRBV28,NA,TGTGCCAGCACCCTGGGGACACGGATCGGCGGGGAGCTGTTTTTT,CASTLGTRIGGELFF
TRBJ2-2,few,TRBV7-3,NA,TGTGCCAGCAGCTTATCGCAGGGGGGTCACGGGGAGCTGTTTTTT,CASSLSQGGHGELFF
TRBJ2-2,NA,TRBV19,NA,TGTGCCACTGAAACGGACAGAAACACCGGGGAGCTGTTTTTT,CATETDRNTGELFF
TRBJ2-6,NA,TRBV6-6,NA,TGTGCCCACGCTAGTGGGGCCAACGTCCTGACTTTC,CAHASGANVLTF
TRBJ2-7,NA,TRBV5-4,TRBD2,TGTGCCAGCAGCTTACCCGGGCTAGCGGGGGCCCCGTCTTCCTACGAGCAGTACTTC,CASSLPGLAGAPSSYEQYF
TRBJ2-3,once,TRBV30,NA,TGTGCCTGGAGTCTCAGCGGGCGGGCCACAGATACGCAGTATTTT,CAWSLSGRATDTQYF
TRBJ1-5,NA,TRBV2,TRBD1,TGTGCCAGCAGTGATTGGGACAGGGCTAATCAGCCCCAGCATTTT,CASSDWDRANQPQHF
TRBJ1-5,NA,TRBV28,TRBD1,TGTGCCAGCAGGGAAGGAACAGGGGGCGGAAATCAGCCCCAGCATTTT,CASREGTGGGNQPQHF
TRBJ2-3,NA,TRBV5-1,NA,TGCGCCAGCAGCCTGTCCCTCTCCCAGACAGATACGCAGTATTTT,CASSLSLSQTDTQYF
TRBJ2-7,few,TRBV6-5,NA,TGTGCCTCTTCGAGCGCAGCCTGGTACGAGCAGTACTTC,CASSSAAWYEQYF
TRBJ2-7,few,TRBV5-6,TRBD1,TGTGCCAGCAGCTTCTACGGGACAGTCTCCTACGAGCAGTACTTC,CASSFYGTVSYEQYF
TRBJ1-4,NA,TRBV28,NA,TGTGCCAGCAGTTATGGTGGGTCGGGTGAAAAACTGTTTTTT,CASSYGGSGEKLFF
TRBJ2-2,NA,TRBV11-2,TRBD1,TGTGCCAGCAGCCCCGACAGGGTCGGTGGGGAGCTGTTTTTT,CASSPDRVGGELFF
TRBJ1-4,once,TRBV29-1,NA,TGCACCGTATTAGGGAGAAAAGAAAAACTGTTTTTT,CTVLGRKEKLFF
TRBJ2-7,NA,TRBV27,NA,TGTGCCAGCAGTTTATCCAGGTCCCGGGGTCGGAGGTACGAGCAGTACTTC,CASSLSRSRGRRYEQYF
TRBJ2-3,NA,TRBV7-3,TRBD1,TGTGCCAGCAGTCAAGGGACATTCCCAGAACAGGGGACAGATACGCAGTATTTT,CASSQGTFPEQGTDTQYF
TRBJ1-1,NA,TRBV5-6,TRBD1,TGTGCCAGCACCCTAGACAGGGGGCTGAACAGTACTGAAGCTTTCTTT,CASTLDRGLNSTEAFF
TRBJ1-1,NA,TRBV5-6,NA,TGTGCCAGCAGCTTGATACAGAACACTGAAGCTTTCTTT,CASSLIQNTEAFF
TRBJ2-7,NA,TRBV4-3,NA,TGCGCCAGCAGCCAATGGCGGCAGGGCGAAACAAGGTCCTACGAGCAGTACTTC,CASSQWRQGETRSYEQYF
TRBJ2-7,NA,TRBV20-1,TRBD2,TGCAGTGCTAGTGGGGGGGTAGGTTACGAGCAGTACTTC,CSASGGVGYEQYF
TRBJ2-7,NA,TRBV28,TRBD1,TGTGCCAGCAGTACCCCCCATCGACAGGGCCTAAACGAGCAGTACTTC,CASSTPHRQGLNEQYF
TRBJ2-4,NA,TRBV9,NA,TGTGCCAGCAGCGCGGACAGTCTCAGAAACATTCAGTACTTC,CASSADSLRNIQYF
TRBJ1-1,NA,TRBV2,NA,TGTGCCAGCAGCCCTGGACAGCTGAACACTGAAGCTTTCTTT,CASSPGQLNTEAFF
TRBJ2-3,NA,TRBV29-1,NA,TGCAGCGTCGAGGGCAGTCTGGCAGATACGCAGTATTTT,CSVEGSLADTQYF
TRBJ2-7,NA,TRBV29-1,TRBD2,TGCAGCGGACTAGCGGAAACCTACGAGCAGTACTTC,CSGLAETYEQYF